The clone carrying this TCR beta chain has ten or more counts. No antigen is known for it. This same CDR3 is encoded by further DNA sequences in the sample. This specimen comes from a study of shared clonotypes between healthy human individuals. Study context: Per donor, CD8 memory used one plate, CD8 naive used two, CD4 memory used three and CD4 naive used three. General study findings and limits: Shared across several donors were around 4.7% of the naive CD4 clonotypes. Against clonotypes common to all four donors, non-shared ones had lower generation probabilities.

The CDR3 extends over 12 amino acids. Germline V gene lookup returns CDR1 GTSNPN and CDR2 SVGIG (reference sequence). V gave up 0 bases and J gave up 5 bases; unmatched junction bases: 1. The method was immunoSEQ multiplex PCR; TCRdb's version includes in-frame clones alone and lacks a portion of them. The table has about 1 million clones, approximately 70% seen once; the top ten hold approximately 1.5%. This chain links TRBV30 with TRBJ2-7; 7 nucleotides line up with TRBD1. The sample taken for sequencing was memory CD4+ T cells sorted from blood. As for subset: CD45RA-negative fraction. This sequence originates from a young man in good health. The CDR3 nucleotides read TGTGCCTGGAGTGTACAGGGGAACGAGCAGTACTTC. Protein product: CAWSVQGNEQYF.